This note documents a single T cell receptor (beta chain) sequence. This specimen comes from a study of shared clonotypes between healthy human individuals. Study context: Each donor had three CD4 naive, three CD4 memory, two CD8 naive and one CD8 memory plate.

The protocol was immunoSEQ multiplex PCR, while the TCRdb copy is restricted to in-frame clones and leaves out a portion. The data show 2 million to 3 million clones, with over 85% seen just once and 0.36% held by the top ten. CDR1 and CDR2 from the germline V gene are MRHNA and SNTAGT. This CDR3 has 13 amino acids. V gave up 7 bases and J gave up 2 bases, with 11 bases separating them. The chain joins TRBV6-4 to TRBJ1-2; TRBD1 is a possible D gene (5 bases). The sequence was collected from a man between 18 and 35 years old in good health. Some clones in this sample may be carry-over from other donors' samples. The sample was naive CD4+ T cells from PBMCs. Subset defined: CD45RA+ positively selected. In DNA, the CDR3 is TGTGCCAGCACTTGGGGCCCCAACTATGGCTACACCTTC. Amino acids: CASTWGPNYGYTF.